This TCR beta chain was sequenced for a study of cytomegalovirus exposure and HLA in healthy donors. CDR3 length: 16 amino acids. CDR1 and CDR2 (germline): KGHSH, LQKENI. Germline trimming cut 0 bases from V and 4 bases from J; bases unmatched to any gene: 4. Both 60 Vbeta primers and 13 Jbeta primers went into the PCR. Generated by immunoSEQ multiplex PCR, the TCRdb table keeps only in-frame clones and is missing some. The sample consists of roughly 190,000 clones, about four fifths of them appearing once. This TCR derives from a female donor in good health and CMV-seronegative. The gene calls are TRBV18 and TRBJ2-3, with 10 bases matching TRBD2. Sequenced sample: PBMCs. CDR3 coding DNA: TGTGCCAGCTCACCACCATTAGCGGGAGGCGCAGATACGCAGTATTTT. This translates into CASSPPLAGGADTQYF.